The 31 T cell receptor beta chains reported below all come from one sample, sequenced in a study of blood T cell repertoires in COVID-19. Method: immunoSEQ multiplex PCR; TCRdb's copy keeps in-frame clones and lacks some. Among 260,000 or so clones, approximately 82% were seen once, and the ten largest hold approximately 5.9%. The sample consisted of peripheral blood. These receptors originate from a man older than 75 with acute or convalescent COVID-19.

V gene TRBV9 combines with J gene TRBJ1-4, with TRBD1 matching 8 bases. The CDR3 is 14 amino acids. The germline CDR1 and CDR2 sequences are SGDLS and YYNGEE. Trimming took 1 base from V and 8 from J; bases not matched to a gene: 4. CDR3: CASSVRTGNEKLFF. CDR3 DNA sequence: TGTGCCAGCAGCGTACGGACAGGGAACGAAAAACTGTTTTTT.

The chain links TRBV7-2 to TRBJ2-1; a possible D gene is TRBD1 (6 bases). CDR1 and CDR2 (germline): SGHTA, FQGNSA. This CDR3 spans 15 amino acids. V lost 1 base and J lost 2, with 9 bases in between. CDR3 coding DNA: TGTGCCAGCAGCTTAGAACAGGGTGCCTACAATGAGCAGTTCTTC. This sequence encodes CASSLEQGAYNEQFF.

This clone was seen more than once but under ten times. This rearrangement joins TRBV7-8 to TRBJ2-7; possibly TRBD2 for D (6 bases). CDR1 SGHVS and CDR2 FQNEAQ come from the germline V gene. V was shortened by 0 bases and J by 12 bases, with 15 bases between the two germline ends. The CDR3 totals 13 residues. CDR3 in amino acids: CASSLAEGQGRYF. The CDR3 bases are TGTGCCAGCAGCTTAGCGGAGGGGCAGGGTCGGTACTTC.

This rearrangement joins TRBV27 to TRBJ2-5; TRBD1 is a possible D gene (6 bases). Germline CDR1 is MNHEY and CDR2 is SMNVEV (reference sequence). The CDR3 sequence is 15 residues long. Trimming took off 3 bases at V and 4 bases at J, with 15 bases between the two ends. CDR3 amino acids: CASSLGPGEGETQYF. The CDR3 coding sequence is TGTGCCAGCAGTTTGGGGCCAGGGGAAGGAGAGACCCAGTACTTC.

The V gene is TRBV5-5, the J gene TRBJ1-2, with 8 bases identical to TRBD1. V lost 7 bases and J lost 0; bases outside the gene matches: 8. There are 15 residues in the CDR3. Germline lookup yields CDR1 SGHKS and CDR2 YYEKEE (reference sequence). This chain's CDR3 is CASGLGDRPNYGYTF. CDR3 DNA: TGTGCCAGCGGGCTAGGGGACAGGCCTAACTATGGCTACACCTTC.

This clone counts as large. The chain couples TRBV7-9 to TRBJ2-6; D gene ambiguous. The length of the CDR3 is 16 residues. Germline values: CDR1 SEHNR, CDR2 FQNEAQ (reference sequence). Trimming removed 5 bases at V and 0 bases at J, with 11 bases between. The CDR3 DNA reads TGTGCCAGCAGCCCTAGTCCCCTCTCTGGGGCCAACGTCCTGACTTTC. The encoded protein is CASSPSPLSGANVLTF.

CDR3 region: CASSLLLVAGIQYF. CDR3 nucleotide sequence: TGTGCCAGCAGTTTATTACTGGTTGCTGGCATTCAGTACTTC. The chain combines TRBV28 with TRBJ2-4; D is uncertain. The germline V gene has CDR1 MDHEN and CDR2 SYDVKM. Trimming left V 1 base short and J 9 bases short, with 13 bases between. The CDR3 totals 14 residues.

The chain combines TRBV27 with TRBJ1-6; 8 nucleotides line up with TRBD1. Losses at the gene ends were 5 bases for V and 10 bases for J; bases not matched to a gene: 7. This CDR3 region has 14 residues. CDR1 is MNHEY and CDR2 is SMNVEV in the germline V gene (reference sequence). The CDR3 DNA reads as TGTGCCAGCAGTGCAAGACAGGGGAGCTCACCCCTCCACTTT. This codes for CASSARQGSSPLHF.

The CDR3 is CASSQDRPVRLEGNTGELFF. The CDR3 bases are TGTGCCAGCAGCCAAGACCGCCCGGTACGACTAGAGGGAAACACCGGGGAGCTGTTTTTT. The genes are TRBV3-1 (or the pseudogene TRBV3-2) and TRBJ2-2, with D possibly matching TRBD2 (6 bases). This CDR3 comprises 20 residues. V gave up 0 bases and J gave up 2 bases, with 22 bases separating them. Germline-derived CDR1 and CDR2 are LGHDT and YNNKEL (reference sequence).

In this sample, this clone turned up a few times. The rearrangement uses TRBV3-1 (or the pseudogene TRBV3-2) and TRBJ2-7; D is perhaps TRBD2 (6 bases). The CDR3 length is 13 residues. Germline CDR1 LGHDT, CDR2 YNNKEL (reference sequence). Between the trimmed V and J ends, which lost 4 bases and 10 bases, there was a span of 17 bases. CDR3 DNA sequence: TGTGCCAGCAGCCCCTCTCGGACTACGCAACAGTACTTC. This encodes CASSPSRTTQQYF.

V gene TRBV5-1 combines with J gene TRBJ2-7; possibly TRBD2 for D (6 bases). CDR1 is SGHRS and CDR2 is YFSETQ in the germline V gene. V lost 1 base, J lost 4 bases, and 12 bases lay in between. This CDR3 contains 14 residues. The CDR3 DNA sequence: TGCGCCAGCAGCTTGTCATCCGGGGGTTACGAGCAGTACTTC. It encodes CASSLSSGGYEQYF.

The CDR3 loop reads CATKRLTGGQETQYF. In DNA form, the CDR3 reads TGTGCCACCAAACGACTTACAGGGGGCCAAGAGACCCAGTACTTC. The chain uses TRBV10-3 and TRBJ2-5; TRBD1 matches at 8 bases. In germline, CDR1 is ENHRY, CDR2 SYGVKD. This CDR3 is 15 amino acids long. J lost 1 base, V lost 10 bases, and 11 bases had no gene match.

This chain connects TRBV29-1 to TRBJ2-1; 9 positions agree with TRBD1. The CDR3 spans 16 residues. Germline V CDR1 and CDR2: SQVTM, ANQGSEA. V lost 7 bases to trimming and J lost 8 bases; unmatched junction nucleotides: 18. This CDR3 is CSGSRDRVPGADEQFF. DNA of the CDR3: TGCAGCGGTAGCCGGGACAGGGTTCCCGGGGCGGATGAGCAGTTCTTC.

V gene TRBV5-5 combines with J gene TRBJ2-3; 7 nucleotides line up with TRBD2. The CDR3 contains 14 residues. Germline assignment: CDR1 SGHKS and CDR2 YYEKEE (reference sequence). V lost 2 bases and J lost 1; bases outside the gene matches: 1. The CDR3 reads CASSFTSGTDTQYF. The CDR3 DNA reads TGTGCCAGCAGCTTTACTAGCGGCACAGATACGCAGTATTTT.

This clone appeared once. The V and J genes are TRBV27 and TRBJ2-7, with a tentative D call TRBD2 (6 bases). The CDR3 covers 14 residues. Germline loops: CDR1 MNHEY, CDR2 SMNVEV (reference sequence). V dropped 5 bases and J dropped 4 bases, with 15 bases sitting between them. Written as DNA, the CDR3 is TGTGCCAGCAGTCCCCGGGGAGGTAAATACGAGCAGTACTTC. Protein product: CASSPRGGKYEQYF.

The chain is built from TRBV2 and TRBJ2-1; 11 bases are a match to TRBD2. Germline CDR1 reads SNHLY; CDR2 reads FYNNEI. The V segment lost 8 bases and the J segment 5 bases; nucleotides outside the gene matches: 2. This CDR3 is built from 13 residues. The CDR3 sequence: CASGTSGNNEQFF. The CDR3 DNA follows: TGTGCCAGCGGGACTAGCGGTAACAATGAGCAGTTCTTC. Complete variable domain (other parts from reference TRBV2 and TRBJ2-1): EPEVTQTPSHQVTQMGQEVILRCVPISNHLYFYWYRQILGQKVEFLVSFYNNEISEKSEIFDDQFSVERPDGSNFTLKIRSTKLEDSAMYFCASGTSGNNEQFFGPGTRLTVL.

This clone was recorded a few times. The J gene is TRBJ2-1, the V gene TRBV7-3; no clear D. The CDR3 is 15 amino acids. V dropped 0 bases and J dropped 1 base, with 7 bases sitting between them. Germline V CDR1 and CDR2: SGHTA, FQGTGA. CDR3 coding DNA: TGTGCCAGCAGCTTAACGGCGGAATCCTACAATGAGCAGTTCTTC. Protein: CASSLTAESYNEQFF.

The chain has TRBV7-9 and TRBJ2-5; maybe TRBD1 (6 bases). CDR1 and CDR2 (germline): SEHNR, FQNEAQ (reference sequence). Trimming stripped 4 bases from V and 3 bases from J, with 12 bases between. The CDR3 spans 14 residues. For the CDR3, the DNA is TGTGCCAGCAGCTCGGGACAAGTAAAAGAGACCCAGTACTTC. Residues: CASSSGQVKETQYF.

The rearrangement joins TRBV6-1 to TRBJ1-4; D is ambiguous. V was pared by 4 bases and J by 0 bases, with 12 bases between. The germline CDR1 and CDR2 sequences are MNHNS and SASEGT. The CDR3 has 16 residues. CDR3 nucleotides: TGTGCCAGCAGTGGAAGTGTAGACTCAACTAATGAAAAACTGTTTTTT. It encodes CASSGSVDSTNEKLFF.

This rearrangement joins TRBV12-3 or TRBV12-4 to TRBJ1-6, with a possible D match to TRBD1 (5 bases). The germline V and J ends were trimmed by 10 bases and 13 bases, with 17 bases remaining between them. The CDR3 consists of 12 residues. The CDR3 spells CATTSEGRPLHF. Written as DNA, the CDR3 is TGTGCCACCACGTCGGAGGGGAGGCCCCTCCACTTT.

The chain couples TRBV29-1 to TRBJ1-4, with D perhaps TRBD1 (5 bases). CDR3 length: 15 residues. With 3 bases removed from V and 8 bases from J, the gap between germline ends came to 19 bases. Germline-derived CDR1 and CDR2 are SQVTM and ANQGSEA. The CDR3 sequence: CSVEEGPGGMEKLFF. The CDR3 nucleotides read TGCAGCGTTGAGGAGGGACCGGGGGGAATGGAAAAACTGTTTTTT.

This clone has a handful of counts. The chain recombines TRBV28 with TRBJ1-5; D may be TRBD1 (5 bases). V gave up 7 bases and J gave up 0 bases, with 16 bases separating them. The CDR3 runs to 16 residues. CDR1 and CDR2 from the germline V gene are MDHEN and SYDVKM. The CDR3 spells CASTRRDGNSNQPQHF. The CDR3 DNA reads TGTGCCAGCACGCGGAGGGACGGCAATAGCAATCAGCCCCAGCATTTT.

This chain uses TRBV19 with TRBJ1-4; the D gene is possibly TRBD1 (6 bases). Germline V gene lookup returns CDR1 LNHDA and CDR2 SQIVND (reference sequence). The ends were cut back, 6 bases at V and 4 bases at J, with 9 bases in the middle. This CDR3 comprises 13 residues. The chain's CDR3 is CASRDRNNEKLFF. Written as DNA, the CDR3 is TGTGCCAGTAGAGACAGGAATAATGAAAAACTGTTTTTT.

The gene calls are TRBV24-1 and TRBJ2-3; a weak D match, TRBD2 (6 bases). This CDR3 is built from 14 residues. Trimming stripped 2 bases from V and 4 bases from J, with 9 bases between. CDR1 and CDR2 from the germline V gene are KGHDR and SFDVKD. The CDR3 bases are TGTGCCACCAGTGATTACGGAGGGGCAGATACGCAGTATTTT. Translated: CATSDYGGADTQYF.

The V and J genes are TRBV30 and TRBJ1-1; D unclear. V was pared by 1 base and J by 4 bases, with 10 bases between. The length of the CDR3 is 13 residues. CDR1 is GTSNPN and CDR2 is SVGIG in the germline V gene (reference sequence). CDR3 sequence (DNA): TGTGCCTGGAGTGCAGCTCGGGGCACTGAAGCTTTCTTT. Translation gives CAWSAARGTEAFF.

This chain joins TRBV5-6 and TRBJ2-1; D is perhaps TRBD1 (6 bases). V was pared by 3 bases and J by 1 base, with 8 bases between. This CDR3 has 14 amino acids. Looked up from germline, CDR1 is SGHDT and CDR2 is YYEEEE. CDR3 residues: CASSSQGSYNEQFF. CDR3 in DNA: TGTGCCAGCAGCTCACAGGGTTCCTACAATGAGCAGTTCTTC.

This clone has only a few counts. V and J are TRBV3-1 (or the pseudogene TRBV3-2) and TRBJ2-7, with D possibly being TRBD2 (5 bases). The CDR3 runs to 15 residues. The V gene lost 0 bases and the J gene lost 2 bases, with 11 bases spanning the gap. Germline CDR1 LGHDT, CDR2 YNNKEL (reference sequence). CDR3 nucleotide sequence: TGTGCCAGCAGCCAAGAAAGAGGGCGTACCTACGAGCAGTACTTC. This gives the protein CASSQERGRTYEQYF.

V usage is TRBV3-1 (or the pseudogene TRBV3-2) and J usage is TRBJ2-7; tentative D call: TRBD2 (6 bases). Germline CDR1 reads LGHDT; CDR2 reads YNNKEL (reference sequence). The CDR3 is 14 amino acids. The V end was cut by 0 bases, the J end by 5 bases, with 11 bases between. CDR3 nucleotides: TGTGCCAGCAGCCAAGATCGGTGGAGGGACGAGCAGTACTTC. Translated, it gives CASSQDRWRDEQYF.

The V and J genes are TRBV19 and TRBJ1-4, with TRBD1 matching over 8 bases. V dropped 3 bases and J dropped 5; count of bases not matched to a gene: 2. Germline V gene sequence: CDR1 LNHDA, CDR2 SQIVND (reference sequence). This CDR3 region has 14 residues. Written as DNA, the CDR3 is TGTGCCAGTAGTATCAGGACAGGGAATGAAAAACTGTTTTTT. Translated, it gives CASSIRTGNEKLFF.

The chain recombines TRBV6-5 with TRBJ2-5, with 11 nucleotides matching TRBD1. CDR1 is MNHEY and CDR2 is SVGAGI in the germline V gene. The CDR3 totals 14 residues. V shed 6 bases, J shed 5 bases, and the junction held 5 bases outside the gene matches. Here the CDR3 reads CASRGTGGVETQYF. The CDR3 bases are TGTGCCAGCAGGGGGACAGGGGGTGTCGAGACCCAGTACTTC.

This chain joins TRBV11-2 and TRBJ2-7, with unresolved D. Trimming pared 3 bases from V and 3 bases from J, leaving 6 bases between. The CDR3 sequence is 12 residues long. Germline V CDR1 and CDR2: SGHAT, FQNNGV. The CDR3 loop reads CASSLLNYEQYF. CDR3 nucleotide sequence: TGTGCCAGCAGCTTGCTAAACTACGAGCAGTACTTC.